This entry is about one T cell receptor (beta chain). What it binds is unknown. PCR employed 60 Vbeta and 13 Jbeta primers. Produced via immunoSEQ multiplex PCR; TCRdb's table is partial and in-frame only. The table for this sample gives about 39,000 clones. The data derive from a study of cytomegalovirus exposure and HLA in healthy donors. Background on the study: A prior study identified 110 million or so unique TCR beta sequences from 150 million to 200 million T cells. Roughly 77 million unique TCRs from HLA-typed donors made up an early data release. There were 350 to 400 genotyped donors. Of these, about 81% fell in the genetic ancestry cluster associated with self-reported Caucasian donors. Study observations and caveats: Equally common other TCR beta chains were less clonally expanded than HLA-associated ones, a later analysis found.

CDR1 SQVTM and CDR2 ANQGSEA come from the germline V gene. V was shortened by 5 bases and J by 2 bases, with 12 bases between the two germline ends. The CDR3 is 13 amino acids. The source is a male donor in good health and CMV-seronegative. Sample: PBMCs. V usage is TRBV29-1 and J usage is TRBJ1-2, with D uncertain. The DNA of the CDR3 is TGCAGCGTTCCGTCGGCAGCGAACTATGGCTACACCTTC. Translation gives CSVPSAANYGYTF. The whole variable domain, filled in from reference TRBV29-1 and TRBJ1-2, reads SAVISQKPSRDICQRGTSLTIQCQVDSQVTMMFWYRQQPGQSLTLIATANQGSEATYESGFVIDKFPISRPNLTFSTLTVSNMSPEDSSIYLCSVPSAANYGYTFGSGTRLTVV.